This T cell receptor (beta chain) was sequenced in a study of T cell repertoires and HLA-DP antigens (dated by TCRdb to the late 2010s). Notes on the research overall: The study used an in vitro model of CD4+ T cell alloreactivity in which transduced HeLa cells presented allogeneic HLA-DP. The three donors, two male and one female, ranged from the 18-to-29 to the 60-to-69 age band. Compared with self, one alloantigen differed at one amino acid in the peptide-binding groove and the other differed at fewer than eleven, modelling structurally similar versus dissimilar alloantigens. The average DNA input was around 240 ng for sorted CD137+CD4+ samples versus 900 to 1,500 ng for pre-culture CD4+ samples.

Magnetic bead negative selection was used to isolate untouched CD4+ T cells from Ficoll-separated PBMC, with an average purity of 97.7%. Untouched CD4+ T cells were isolated from Ficoll-separated PBMC with magnetic beads, reaching about 97.7% purity with negligible CD8+ contamination. Donors were a few healthy blood donors whose buffy coats supplied peripheral blood mononuclear cells. CMV seronegative status was shared by all three donors. The DNeasy Blood & Tissue Kit was used to extract genomic DNA. For each subject, genomic DNA from sorted CD137+CD4+ cells and from pre-culture CD4+ baseline samples underwent TCRB sequencing. The immunoSEQ multiplex PCR, with forward primers for 54 TRBV segments and reverse primers for 13 TRBJ segments, was used to amplify TCRB CDR3 regions. For pre-culture CD4+ samples, sequencing was done at deep resolution with a target of 200,000 to 250,000 T cell genomes. Amplicons were sequenced on an Illumina HiSeq System, producing 87 bp reads covering the CDR3. Turning to the authors' computational methods: PCR and sequencing errors in the reads were corrected, and CDR3 regions were defined by aligning to IMGT reference sequences. Template and unique rearrangement counts were estimated using synthetic template pools. Clonality was calculated as 1 minus Pielou's evenness. The Daley-Smith estimator was used to estimate richness. Morisita's index was used to measure repertoire overlap. Clones found in cultured samples but undetected in the pre-culture repertoire of the corresponding donor were defined as low-abundance clones. The table comes from immuneACCESS by way of TCRdb, which keeps in-frame sequences with V and J called. Part of the clones is missing from these tables; in studies checked, under half for an unresolved V gene and the rest for unknown reasons. V, J and clone size are taken as reported in that table, and D and trimming were inferred from the DNA itself. The sample table shows over 100,000 clones, and approximately 92% are seen once. Around 0.25% of the sample is held by the ten biggest clonotypes.

A remark on this clone: Its cognate antigen has yet to be identified. Qualities for individual bases were not recorded, and no much larger clone is one base off.

Summary of the overall study and its limitations: Sorted CD137+ cells showed similar clonality against both alloantigens, at about 0.39, which was much higher than the 0.03 to 0.04 seen in pre-culture samples. An average cumulative frequency of approximately 36% against one allele and about 48% against the other was found for clones undetected before culture. The study was limited by having only a few donors, by relying on a non-physiological HeLa antigen-presenting system, and by using total CD4+ responder cells. Separate analysis of naive and memory CD4+ repertoires was not performed.

The TCR sequence derives from a woman aged 18-29 years in good health and CMV-seronegative. The source material was CD4+ T cells from PBMCs.

The CDR3: CASSFATNSPLHF. Here is the DNA: TGTGCCAGCAGTTTTGCCACCAATTCACCCCTCCACTTT. The V and J genes are TRBV6-6 and TRBJ1-6; the D gene assignment is ambiguous. The CDR3, cysteine through phenylalanine, is 13 amino acids long. Only the CDR3 part of the read is kept: 39 bases, read in frame from the first base. CDR1 and CDR2 (MNHNY, SVGAGI) derive from the germline V gene (reference sequence). Relative to germline, V is 4 bases shorter and J is 7 bases shorter, with 8 bases between their ends.